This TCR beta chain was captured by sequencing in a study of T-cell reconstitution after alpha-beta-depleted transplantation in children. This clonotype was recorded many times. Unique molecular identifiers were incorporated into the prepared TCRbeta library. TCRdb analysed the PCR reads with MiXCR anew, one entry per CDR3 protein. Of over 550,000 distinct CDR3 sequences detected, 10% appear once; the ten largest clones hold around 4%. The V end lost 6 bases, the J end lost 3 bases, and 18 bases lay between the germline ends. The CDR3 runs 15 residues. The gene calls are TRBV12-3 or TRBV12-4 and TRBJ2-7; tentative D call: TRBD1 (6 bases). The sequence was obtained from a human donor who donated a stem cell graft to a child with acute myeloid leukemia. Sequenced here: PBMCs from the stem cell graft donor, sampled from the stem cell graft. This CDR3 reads CASSRLDRRIYEQYF. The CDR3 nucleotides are TGTGCCAGCAGCCGCCTAGACAGGCGGATCTACGAGCAGTACTTC.